This TCR beta chain was documented in a study of Graves' ophthalmopathy and Graves' hyperthyroidism. Overall study: The term stable hyperthyroidism indicated an absence of ophthalmopathy within 18 months of follow-up.

Hyperthyroidism in these 18- to 65-year-old patients was newly diagnosed, lasting under 2 months. It was on clinical symptoms, serum thyroxine, TRAb, thyroid ultrasound and orbital computed tomography that diagnosis relied. Regarding the study as a whole: Detected in blood as well were most expanded thyroid clonotypes with frequency above 0.001.

Germline V gene data show CDR1 as SGHDT and CDR2 as YYEEEE. The CDR3 has 14 amino acids. V was pared by 5 bases and J by 3 bases, with 15 bases between. Many counts were recorded for this clonotype. The antigen is unknown. CDR3 regions of TCR beta were amplified from RNA transcripts. An opening RT-PCR round employed HTBI primers and preceded a second-round multiplex PCR. A single record per CDR3 protein comes from TCRdb applying MiXCR to the multiplex PCR reads. The repertoire holds around 1.1 million distinct CDR3 sequences, with approximately 35% as singletons. The chain joins TRBV5-6 to TRBJ2-7; TRBD1 might be the D (5 bases). What was sequenced was peripheral blood or thyroid tissue (not recorded which). The sequence came from an adult man with Graves' hyperthyroidism. CDR3 DNA: TGTGCCAGCAGGCGCGCAGGGAACCGCTACGAGCAGTACTTC. This codes for CASRRAGNRYEQYF.